The 18 T cell receptor beta chains given below trace back to one sample, sequenced in a study of post-analysis software for immune sequencing data. Regarding the study as a whole: Patients carried a handful of TRBV segments more frequently than controls did, and TRBV5-6, TRBV5-1 and TRBV20-1 were among them.

What these receptors recognize is not known. Every TCR beta cDNA library bore unique molecular identifiers. TCRdb independently ran MiXCR on the PCR reads; one entry per CDR3 protein. The sample records 600,000 to 750,000 distinct CDR3 sequences, 59% being singletons. Sequencing was carried out using blood. The receptors originated from a girl aged 2-10 years with multiple sclerosis.

This clonotype occurred once. This chain uses TRBV6-5 with TRBJ2-1; D remains ambiguous. This CDR3 comprises 13 residues. The V gene's germline CDR1 is MNHEY and CDR2 SVGAGI. V lost 2 bases and J lost 5, with 7 bases in between. The CDR3 is CASSYVSNNEQFF. CDR3 bases: TGTGCCAGCAGTTACGTTAGTAACAATGAGCAGTTCTTC.

The chain is built from TRBV11-3 and TRBJ2-6; D tentatively reads TRBD1 or TRBD2 (6 bases each). Trimming shortened V by 5 bases and J by 0 bases, and 20 bases separated the two germline ends. The CDR3 loop spans 19 amino acids. The V gene's germline CDR1 is SGHNT and CDR2 YENEEA. As DNA, the CDR3 is TGTGCCAGCAGCCTGGGTGGGGGGCTTCTGCCCTCTGGGGCCAACGTCCTGACTTTC. This gives the protein CASSLGGGLLPSGANVLTF.

V and J are TRBV29-1 and TRBJ2-3; TRBD1 is a possible D gene (6 bases). V was trimmed by 6 bases and J by 0 bases, leaving 13 bases between them. The germline CDR1 and CDR2 sequences are SQVTM and ANQGSEA. CDR3 length: 14 amino acids. The CDR3 reads CSVVDTGSTDTQYF. The CDR3 nucleotides are TGCAGCGTCGTCGACACAGGGAGCACAGATACGCAGTATTTT.

The chain joins TRBV10-3 to TRBJ2-1; TRBD2 matches at 11 bases. CDR3 size: 18 residues. V gave up 0 bases and J gave up 2 bases; unmatched junction bases: 6. Germline CDR1 ENHRY, CDR2 SYGVKD. The CDR3 here is CAISESRPGLAAYNEQFF. The CDR3, as DNA: TGTGCCATCAGTGAGTCACGCCCGGGACTAGCGGCCTACAATGAGCAGTTCTTC.

The genes are TRBV29-1 and TRBJ1-5, with unresolved D. The CDR3 extends over 12 amino acids. V was shortened by 4 bases and J by 0 bases, with 4 bases between the two germline ends. CDR1 SQVTM and CDR2 ANQGSEA come from the germline V gene. The CDR3 here is CSVAYSNQPQHF. The DNA for the CDR3 is TGCAGCGTTGCATATAGCAATCAGCCCCAGCATTTT.

As for this clonotype: One end of the junction fails to match germline, which may point to a read error. This chain uses TRBV12-3 or TRBV12-4 with TRBJ1-1, with D uncertain. This CDR3 has 14 amino acids. CDR3 amino acids: CASSPRHLNTEAFF. The CDR3 DNA sequence: TGTGCCAGCAGTCCCCGACACCTGAACACTGAGGCTTTCTTT.

CDR3 region: CASSPIWGGRGRRNTEAFF. CDR3 bases: TGTGCCAGCAGCCCGATTTGGGGAGGCAGGGGGCGCAGGAACACTGAAGCTTTCTTT. The rearrangement links TRBV11-2 to TRBJ1-1, with 8 bases matching TRBD1. The V gene end was trimmed by 5 bases and the J gene end by 1 base; junction bases not matched to a gene: 18. The CDR3 is 19 residues long. Germline-derived CDR1 and CDR2 are SGHAT and FQNNGV.

The chain links TRBV12-3 or TRBV12-4 to TRBJ2-1; D is unclear. This CDR3 is built from 15 residues. V was cut by 9 bases and J by 5 bases, with 20 bases left in between. The CDR3 sequence is CASLAEFKPNNEQFF. The CDR3 DNA sequence: TGTGCCAGTTTGGCGGAATTTAAGCCGAACAATGAGCAGTTCTTC.

The gene calls are TRBV2 and TRBJ2-1; possibly TRBD2 for D (6 bases). The CDR3 runs to 17 residues. Trimming shortened V by 6 bases and J by 0 bases, and 18 bases separated the two germline ends. Looked up from germline, CDR1 is SNHLY and CDR2 is FYNNEI. In nucleotides, the CDR3 is TGTGCCAGCAGACCCGGACTAACTTTGGGCTCCTACAATGAGCAGTTCTTC. Translating it yields CASRPGLTLGSYNEQFF.

This clonotype was recorded only once. The rearrangement uses TRBV6-5 and TRBJ1-5, with TRBD1 identical over 7 bases. Per the germline V gene, CDR1 is MNHEY and CDR2 is SVGAGI. The CDR3 runs 13 residues. Losses at the gene ends were 0 bases for V and 11 bases for J; bases not matched to a gene: 4. CDR3: CASSYSLDRAQHF. DNA for the CDR3: TGTGCCAGCAGTTACTCCCTTGACAGGGCCCAGCATTTT.

The chain links TRBV9 to TRBJ2-1; the match to TRBD2 covers 8 bases. Germline values: CDR1 SGDLS, CDR2 YYNGEE. Losses at the gene ends were 4 bases for V and 5 bases for J; bases not matched to a gene: 5. The CDR3 sequence is 14 residues long. CDR3 coding DNA: TGTGCCAGCAGCCCTACTAGCGGTCACAATGAGCAGTTCTTC. Its translation is CASSPTSGHNEQFF.

The chain couples TRBV20-1 to TRBJ2-7, with a weak D call TRBD1 (6 bases). The length of the CDR3 is 14 residues. Germline CDR1 reads DFQATT; CDR2 reads SNEGSKA (reference sequence). Trimming left V 5 bases short and J 2 bases short, with 16 bases between. In DNA form, the CDR3 reads TGCAGTGCTGATATATCAGGGGCCCCCTACGAGCAGTACTTC. Its translation: CSADISGAPYEQYF.

This clonotype was seen only once. The V and J genes are TRBV4-3 and TRBJ1-2, with TRBD1 as a possible D gene (5 bases). Trimming took off 1 base at V and 6 bases at J, with 12 bases between the two ends. CDR1 and CDR2 (germline): LGHNA, YSLEER. The CDR3 loop spans 14 amino acids. CDR3 sequence (DNA): TGCGCCAGCAGCCAAGGGACACCGAGGAATGGCTACACCTTC. Amino acid sequence: CASSQGTPRNGYTF.

The V gene is TRBV4-2, the J gene TRBJ1-5, with D perhaps matching TRBD1 (5 bases). Germline V gene sequence: CDR1 LGHNA, CDR2 YNFKEQ. Between the trimmed V and J ends, which lost 4 bases and 3 bases, there was a span of 10 bases. This CDR3 contains 14 residues. This CDR3 is CASSPGTPNQPQHF. CDR3 coding DNA: TGTGCCAGCAGCCCCGGGACTCCCAATCAGCCCCAGCATTTT.

This clonotype was seen more than once but under ten times. The chain couples TRBV12-3 or TRBV12-4 to TRBJ2-5; 8 bases agree with TRBD2. V was pared by 4 bases and J by 4 bases, with 5 bases of the junction left unmatched. This CDR3 is 14 amino acids long. CDR3 nucleotides: TGTGCCAGCAGTTCGAGCGGGAGTCGAGAGACCCAGTACTTC. Its protein is CASSSSGSRETQYF.

The CDR3 DNA follows: TGTGCCAGCAGCTTAGCGGGCACTTCTAACTATGGCTACACCTTC. It codes for CASSLAGTSNYGYTF. This chain connects TRBV7-9 to TRBJ1-2; no clear D gene. The CDR3 is 15 residues long. Trimming took off 0 bases at V and 0 bases at J, with 8 bases between the two ends. From germline, CDR1 is SEHNR and CDR2 FQNEAQ (reference sequence).

This chain links TRBV7-9 with TRBJ2-1, with 8 bases fitting TRBD1. The V segment lost 5 bases and the J segment 5 bases; nucleotides outside the gene matches: 8. This CDR3 spans 15 amino acids. In germline, CDR1 is SEHNR, CDR2 FQNEAQ (reference sequence). The CDR3 nucleotides read TGTGCCAGCAGCCTTAGACAGGGGCCGGACAATGAGCAGTTCTTC. Its translation is CASSLRQGPDNEQFF.

The chain uses TRBV29-1 and TRBJ2-3; 15 bases line up with TRBD2. Germline CDR1 and CDR2: SQVTM and ANQGSEA. CDR3 length equals 14 residues. V lost 6 bases to trimming and J lost 5 bases; unmatched junction nucleotides: 3. CDR3 nucleotides: TGCAGCGTACTGGGACTAGCGGGAGGAGATACGCAGTATTTT. Translated: CSVLGLAGGDTQYF.